The 3 T cell receptor beta chains presented below share a single source sample, sequenced in a study of T cell responses to AZD1222 COVID-19 vaccine. Profiling relied on immunoSEQ multiplex PCR, and the TCRdb table lists in-frame clones only, not all of them. This table holds about 270,000 clones, 90% to 95% found once. The sample here was peripheral blood, taken 28 days after the second AZD1222 dose. These receptors were taken from an adult who received the AZD1222 COVID-19 vaccine.

This clone was detected only a few times. This chain's CDR3 is CASKGEQYF. The DNA for the CDR3 is TGCGCCAGCAAGGGCGAGCAGTACTTC. The chain employs TRBV10-1 and TRBJ2-7; D is ambiguous. V was shortened by 7 bases and J by 6 bases, with 4 bases between the two germline ends. Germline CDR1 and CDR2: WNHNN and SYGVQD (reference sequence). This CDR3 has 9 residues.

This clone showed up just once. The chain joins TRBV29-1 to TRBJ2-2; D gene ambiguous. CDR1 and CDR2 from the germline V gene are SQVTM and ANQGSEA. CDR3 length equals 13 residues. V was cut by 1 base and J by 2 bases, with 5 bases left in between. The CDR3 DNA is TGCAGCGTTGAAGGGGAAAACACCGGGGAGCTGTTTTTT. Its protein is CSVEGENTGELFF.

The chain combines TRBV7-6 with TRBJ1-1; possible D gene TRBD1, 6 bases. Trimming removed 0 bases at V and 1 base at J, with 21 bases between. Germline V gene lookup returns CDR1 SGHVS and CDR2 FNYEAQ. The length of the CDR3 is 19 residues. The CDR3 DNA is TGTGCCAGCAGCTTAGCGTGGGCAGGGGATAGGAGACGGAACACTGAAGCTTTCTTT. Amino acids: CASSLAWAGDRRRNTEAFF.